These 5 T cell receptor beta chains were all obtained from the same sample, sequenced in a study of blood T cell repertoires in COVID-19 (dated by TCRdb to 2018 to 2020). Libraries were made using the immunoSEQ multiplex PCR assay. In its TCRdb copy, this immuneACCESS table keeps in-frame sequences only and misses some clones. Where compared with another copy, unresolved V genes explain less than half of these, and the others have no known cause. Present in this sample are around 190,000 clones, around 84% of which were seen just once. Under 15% of the sample lies in the top ten. The specimen sequenced was peripheral blood. These receptors were obtained from a human donor in a cohort sampled during active COVID-19.

This clone was counted at least ten times. The CDR3 protein is CSAVLTGTRAFF. The CDR3 nucleotides read TGCAGCGCAGTACTAACCGGGACACGGGCTTTCTTT. This chain uses TRBV29-1 with TRBJ1-1, with D possibly TRBD1 on 6 matching bases. In germline, CDR1 is SQVTM, CDR2 ANQGSEA. There are 12 residues in the CDR3. Between the trimmed V and J ends, which lost 7 bases and 11 bases, there was a span of 20 bases.

The V call is TRBV13, the J call TRBJ1-1; TRBD1 might be the D (6 bases). The ends were cut back, 0 bases at V and 5 bases at J, with 10 bases in the middle. This CDR3 contains 14 residues. Germline CDR1 is PRHDT and CDR2 is FYEKMQ (reference sequence). CDR3 sequence (DNA): TGTGCCAGCAGCTTAGGCACAGGGAGAACTGAAGCTTTCTTT. This sequence encodes CASSLGTGRTEAFF.

V and J are TRBV6-5 and TRBJ2-7; TRBD1 agrees at 10 bases. The CDR3 sequence is 14 residues long. J gave up 5 bases and V 6 bases, and 7 bases lay outside the gene matches. CDR1 and CDR2 (germline): MNHEY, SVGAGI. The CDR3 DNA follows: TGTGCCAGCAGCCAAGACAGGGGGCGGGACGAGCAGTACTTC. This codes for CASSQDRGRDEQYF.

This clone was detected only once. The rearrangement uses TRBV2 and TRBJ1-2; D gene ambiguous. The germline V gene has CDR1 SNHLY and CDR2 FYNNEI. The CDR3 is 12 amino acids. The V end lost 4 bases, the J end lost 5 bases, and 8 bases lay between the germline ends. The CDR3 region is CASSVNRYGYTF. For the CDR3, the DNA is TGTGCCAGCAGTGTTAACAGATATGGCTACACCTTC.

J is TRBJ2-3 and V is TRBV27; the match to TRBD2 covers 9 bases. V lost 6 bases, J lost 4 bases, and 5 bases stayed unmatched. The length of the CDR3 is 14 residues. Germline V gives CDR1 MNHEY, CDR2 SMNVEV (reference sequence). The CDR3 loop is CASREAGGADTQYF. Written as DNA, the CDR3 is TGTGCCAGCAGAGAAGCGGGAGGTGCAGATACGCAGTATTTT.